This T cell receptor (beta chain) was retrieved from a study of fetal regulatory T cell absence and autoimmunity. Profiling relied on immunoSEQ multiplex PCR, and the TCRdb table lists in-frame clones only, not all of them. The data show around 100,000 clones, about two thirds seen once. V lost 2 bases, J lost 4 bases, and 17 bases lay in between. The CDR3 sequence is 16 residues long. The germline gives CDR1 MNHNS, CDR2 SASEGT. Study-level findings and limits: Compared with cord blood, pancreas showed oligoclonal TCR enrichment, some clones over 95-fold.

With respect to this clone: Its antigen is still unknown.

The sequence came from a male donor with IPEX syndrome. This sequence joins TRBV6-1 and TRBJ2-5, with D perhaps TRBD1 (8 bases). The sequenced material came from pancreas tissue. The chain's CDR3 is CASSEFKYRGGETQYF. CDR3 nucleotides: TGTGCCAGCAGTGAATTTAAGTACAGGGGGGGAGAGACCCAGTACTTC.